The 8 T cell receptor beta chains reported below all come from one sample, sequenced in a study of blood T cell repertoires in COVID-19 (dated by TCRdb to 2018 to 2021). The library was generated by the immunoSEQ multiplex PCR assay. Not all clones reach the TCRdb copy of this immuneACCESS table, which keeps in-frame sequences only. Checked studies attribute under half of the gap to unresolved V genes and leave the rest unexplained. In this sample the table shows about 120,000 clones, about four fifths of which occur a single time. Around 9.3% of the sample lies in the top ten. Material for sequencing was peripheral blood. These receptors all stem from a human donor in a cohort sampled during active COVID-19.

This chain joins TRBV28 and TRBJ1-3; no clear D. This CDR3 has 15 amino acids. CDR1 is MDHEN and CDR2 is SYDVKM in the germline V gene. V was clipped by 5 bases and J by 4 bases, with 15 bases between them. The CDR3 sequence is CASSTAWRVGNTIYF. CDR3 DNA sequence: TGTGCCAGCAGTACCGCTTGGAGGGTAGGAAACACCATATATTTT.

This sequence joins TRBV13 and TRBJ2-3; weak D call: TRBD1 (5 bases). Between the trimmed V and J ends, which lost 3 bases and 2 bases, there was a span of 9 bases. The CDR3 is 14 amino acids. CDR1 PRHDT and CDR2 FYEKMQ come from the germline V gene (reference sequence). CDR3 region: CASSFLGPTDTQYF. CDR3 in DNA: TGTGCCAGCAGCTTTTTGGGGCCCACAGATACGCAGTATTTT.

The chain employs TRBV7-6 and TRBJ2-5; no firm D call. The V gene's germline CDR1 is SGHVS and CDR2 FNYEAQ. V was clipped by 4 bases and J by 5 bases, with 8 bases between them. This CDR3 contains 12 residues. In nucleotides, the CDR3 is TGTGCCAGCAGCTCCTCCGGGGAGACCCAGTACTTC. It encodes CASSSSGETQYF.

This chain links TRBV6-5 with TRBJ1-1; TRBD1 agrees at 11 bases. J was trimmed by 8 bases and V by 7 bases; bases with no gene match: 12. Germline CDR1 is MNHEY and CDR2 is SVGAGI. The CDR3 is 15 amino acids. In DNA, the CDR3 is TGTGCCAGCACCGGACAGGGGGCTCTAGGGGAAGAAGCTTTCTTT. Protein sequence: CASTGQGALGEEAFF.

The chain is built from TRBV6-2 or TRBV6-3 and TRBJ2-1, with 11 bases fitting TRBD2. The CDR3 is 19 amino acids. Germline loops: CDR1 MNHEY, CDR2 SVGEGT. J lost 0 bases, V lost 2 bases, and 9 bases had no gene match. The CDR3 region has the DNA TGTGCCAGCAGTTACCCCGAGACTAGCGGGATAAGCTCCTACAATGAGCAGTTCTTC. Translation gives CASSYPETSGISSYNEQFF.

The chain has TRBV6-5 and TRBJ1-3; 7 positions agree with TRBD1. V gave up 4 bases and J gave up 0 bases; unmatched junction bases: 3. The CDR3 length is 15 residues. Germline values: CDR1 MNHEY, CDR2 SVGAGI. This chain's CDR3 is CASSSDRFSGNTIYF. In nucleotides, the CDR3 is TGTGCCAGCAGTTCGGACAGGTTCTCTGGAAACACCATATATTTT.

The V call is TRBV6-5, the J call TRBJ2-7; TRBD2 agrees at 15 bases. The CDR3 covers 15 residues. J lost 7 bases, V lost 5 bases, and 6 bases had no gene match. Germline V gives CDR1 MNHEY, CDR2 SVGAGI. CDR3 sequence reads: CASSRTSGRAGEQYF. As DNA, the CDR3 is TGTGCCAGCAGTCGGACTAGCGGGAGGGCCGGAGAGCAGTACTTC.

V and J are TRBV30 and TRBJ2-7; D possibly corresponds to TRBD1 (6 bases). The CDR3 contains 10 residues. CDR1 and CDR2 (germline): GTSNPN, SVGIG (reference sequence). V was trimmed by 2 bases and J by 7 bases, leaving 6 bases between them. The CDR3 DNA is TGTGCCTGGAGTAGGGGGGAGCAGTACTTC. This codes for CAWSRGEQYF. The full variable domain, its missing parts supplied by reference TRBV30 and TRBJ2-7, is SQTIHQWPATLVQPVGSPLSLECTVEGTSNPNLYWYRQAAGRGLQLLFYSVGIGQISSEVPQNLSASRPQDRQFILSSKKLLLSDSGFYLCAWSRGEQYFGPGTRLTVT.